This TCR beta chain was captured in a study of post-analysis software for immune sequencing data. About the study: Multiple sclerosis in the patients followed relapsing-remitting, secondary progressive and progressive-relapsing courses.

V lost 5 bases, J lost 1 base, and 6 bases lay in between. Germline-derived CDR1 and CDR2 are DFQATT and SNEGSKA (reference sequence). CDR3 length: 12 amino acids. Concerning this clonotype itself: The antigen remains undetermined.

Every TCR beta cDNA library bore unique molecular identifiers. With about 0.95 to 11 million T cells as the source, hundreds of thousands of cDNA molecules resulted. In TCRdb, the PCR reads were re-called with MiXCR into one record per CDR3 protein. Among hundreds of thousands of distinct CDR3 sequences listed, 30% to 45% were seen once. Findings and limits, study-wide: Versus controls, multiple sclerosis patients showed significantly lower diversity (normalized Chao1). Controls showed lower frequencies than patients for four to six TRBV segments, and TRBV5-6, TRBV5-1 and TRBV20-1 were among these.

This sequence joins TRBV20-1 and TRBJ1-5; D not resolved. Sequencing used blood. The sequence was obtained from a girl aged 10-17 years with multiple sclerosis. CDR3: CSALGSNQPQHF. The CDR3 nucleotides are TGCAGTGCTCTAGGGAGCAATCAGCCCCAGCATTTT.